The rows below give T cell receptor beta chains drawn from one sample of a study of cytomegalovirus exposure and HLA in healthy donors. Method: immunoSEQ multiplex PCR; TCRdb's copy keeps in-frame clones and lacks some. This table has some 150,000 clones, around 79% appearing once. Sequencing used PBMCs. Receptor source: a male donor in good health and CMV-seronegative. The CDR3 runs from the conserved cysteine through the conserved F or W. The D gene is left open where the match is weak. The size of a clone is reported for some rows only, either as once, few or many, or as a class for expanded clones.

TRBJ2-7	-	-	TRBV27	CASSFQQGYEQYF	TGTGCCAGCAGTTTTCAGCAGGGCTACGAGCAGTACTTC
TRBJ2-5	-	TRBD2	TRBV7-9	CASSPASGRQETQYF	TGTGCCAGCAGCCCCGCCAGCGGGAGACAAGAGACCCAGTACTTC
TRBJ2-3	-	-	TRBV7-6	CASSFGQNTDTQYF	TGTGCCAGCAGCTTCGGACAGAACACAGATACGCAGTATTTT
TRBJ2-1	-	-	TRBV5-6	CASSLRSTGSSYNEQFF	TGTGCCAGCAGCCTCCGGAGTACAGGGAGCTCCTACAATGAGCAGTTCTTC
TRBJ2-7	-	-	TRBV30	CAWSVGVSYEQYF	TGTGCCTGGAGTGTAGGGGTGTCCTACGAGCAGTACTTC
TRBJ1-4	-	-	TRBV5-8	CASSLGRKSNEKLFF	TGTGCCAGCAGCTTGGGGAGGAAGTCTAATGAAAAACTGTTTTTT
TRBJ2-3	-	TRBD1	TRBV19	CASRVSQGAMDTQYF	TGTGCCAGTAGGGTTTCCCAGGGGGCCATGGATACGCAGTATTTT
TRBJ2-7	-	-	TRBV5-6	CASSLGGTVGSYEQYF	TGTGCCAGCAGCTTGGGCGGGACAGTTGGCTCCTACGAGCAGTACTTC
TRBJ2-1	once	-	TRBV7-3	CASSFGGDAYNEQFF	TGTGCCAGCAGCTTTGGAGGGGACGCCTACAATGAGCAGTTCTTC
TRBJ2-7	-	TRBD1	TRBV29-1	CSVATVGTGIGQYF	TGCAGCGTCGCAACCGTGGGGACAGGGATAGGGCAGTACTTC
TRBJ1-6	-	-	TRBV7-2	CASTHTESPLHF	TGTGCCAGCACCCACACGGAGTCACCCCTCCACTTT
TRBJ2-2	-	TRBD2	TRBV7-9	CASRGLAGVTGELFF	TGTGCCAGCAGGGGACTAGCGGGAGTCACCGGGGAGCTGTTTTTT
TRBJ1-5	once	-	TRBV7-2	CASSLASDRQASGYNQPQHF	TGTGCCAGCAGCTTAGCCTCTGACCGACAGGCCTCGGGTTACAATCAGCCCCAGCATTTT
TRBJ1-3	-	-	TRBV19	CASSPDWGNTIYF	TGTGCCAGTAGCCCAGACTGGGGAAACACCATATATTTT
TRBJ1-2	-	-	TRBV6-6	CASIEGQGPQGYTF	TGTGCCAGCATCGAGGGGCAGGGGCCGCAAGGCTACACCTTC
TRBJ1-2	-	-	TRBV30	CAWSAPRFGNYGYTF	TGCGCCTGGAGTGCCCCACGGTTCGGTAACTATGGCTACACCTTC
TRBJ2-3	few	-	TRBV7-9	CSSSLGLVMQYF	TGTTCCAGCAGCTTAGGGCTAGTCATGCAGTATTTT
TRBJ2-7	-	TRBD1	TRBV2	CASSLGTDFYEQYF	TGTGCCAGCAGTCTCGGGACAGATTTCTACGAGCAGTACTTC
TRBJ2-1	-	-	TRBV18	CASSPGGGNNEQFF	TGTGCCAGCTCACCAGGTGGAGGGAACAATGAGCAGTTCTTC
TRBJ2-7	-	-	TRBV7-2	CASSRGQTLSYEQYF	TGTGCCAGCAGCCGAGGACAGACCCTCTCCTACGAGCAGTACTTC
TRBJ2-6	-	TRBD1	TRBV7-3	CASSLSGTGVPSGANVLTF	TGTGCCAGCAGCTTATCCGGGACAGGAGTGCCCTCTGGGGCCAACGTCCTGACTTTC
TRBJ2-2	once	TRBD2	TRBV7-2	CASSSSGRNTGELFF	TGTGCCAGCAGCTCTAGCGGGAGGAACACCGGGGAGCTGTTTTTT
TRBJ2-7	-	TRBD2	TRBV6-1	CASSEGTSGGYEQYF	TGTGCCAGCAGTGAAGGTACTAGCGGGGGGTACGAGCAGTACTTC
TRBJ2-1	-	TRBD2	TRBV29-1	CSGRASYNEQFF	TGCAGTGGGAGGGCCTCCTACAATGAGCAGTTCTTC
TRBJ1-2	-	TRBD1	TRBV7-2	CASSLRAGTAGYGYTF	TGTGCCAGCAGCTTACGTGCGGGGACAGCTGGCTATGGCTACACCTTC
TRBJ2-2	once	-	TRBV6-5	CASSRPTGTGELFF	TGTGCCAGCAGCCGACCCACAGGGACCGGGGAGCTGTTTTTT
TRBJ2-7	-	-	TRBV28	CASSLRGYEQYF	TGTGCCAGCAGCCTCAGGGGCTACGAGCAGTACTTC
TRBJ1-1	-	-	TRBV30	CAWGTSGHTEAFF	TGTGCCTGGGGGACTTCGGGGCACACTGAAGCTTTCTTT
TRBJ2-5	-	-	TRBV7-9	CASAKTNGGQGETQYF	TGTGCCAGCGCTAAGACAAATGGAGGCCAAGGGGAGACCCAGTACTTC
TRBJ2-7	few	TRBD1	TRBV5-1	CASSLGQGSSYEQYF	TGCGCCAGCAGCCTTGGACAGGGAAGCTCCTACGAGCAGTACTTC
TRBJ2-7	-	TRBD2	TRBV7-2	CASSSGLAGEQYF	TGTGCCAGCAGCTCAGGACTAGCAGGCGAGCAGTACTTC
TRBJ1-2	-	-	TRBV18	CASSPPVQGGGYTF	TGTGCCAGCTCACCACCGGTACAGGGTGGGGGCTACACCTTC
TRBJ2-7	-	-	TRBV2	CASSGQYSYEQYF	TGTGCCAGCAGTGGACAGTACTCCTACGAGCAGTACTTC